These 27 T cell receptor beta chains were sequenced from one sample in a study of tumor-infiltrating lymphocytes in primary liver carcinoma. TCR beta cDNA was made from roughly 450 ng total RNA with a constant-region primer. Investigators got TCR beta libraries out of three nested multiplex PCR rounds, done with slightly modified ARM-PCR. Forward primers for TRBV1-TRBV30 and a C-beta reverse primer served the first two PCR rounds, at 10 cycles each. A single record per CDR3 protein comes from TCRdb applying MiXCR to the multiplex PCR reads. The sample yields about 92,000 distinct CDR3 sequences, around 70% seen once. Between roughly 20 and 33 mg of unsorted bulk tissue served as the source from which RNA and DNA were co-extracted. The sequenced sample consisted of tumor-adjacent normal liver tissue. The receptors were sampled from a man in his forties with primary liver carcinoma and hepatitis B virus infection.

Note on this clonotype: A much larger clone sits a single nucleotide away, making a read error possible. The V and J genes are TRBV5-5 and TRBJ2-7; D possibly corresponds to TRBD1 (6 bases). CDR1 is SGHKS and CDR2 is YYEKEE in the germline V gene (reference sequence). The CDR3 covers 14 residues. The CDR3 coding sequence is TGTGCCAACAGCTACAGGGTTGGGCCCTACGAGCAGTACTTC. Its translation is CANSYRVGPYEQYF.

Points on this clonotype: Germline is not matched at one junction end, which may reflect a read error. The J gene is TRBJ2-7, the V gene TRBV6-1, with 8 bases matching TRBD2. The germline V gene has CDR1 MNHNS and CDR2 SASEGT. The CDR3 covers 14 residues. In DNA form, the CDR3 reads TGTGCCAGCAGTCCTGCACTAGCGGCCTACGAGCAATACTTT. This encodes CASSPALAAYEQYF.

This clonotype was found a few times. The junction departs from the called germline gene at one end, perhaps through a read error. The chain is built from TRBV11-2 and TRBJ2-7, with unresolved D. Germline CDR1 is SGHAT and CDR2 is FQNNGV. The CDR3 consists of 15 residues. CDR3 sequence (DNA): TGTGTCAGCAGCTTAAGTTCTGGTCTGGACTACGAGCAGTACTTC. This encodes CVSSLSSGLDYEQYF. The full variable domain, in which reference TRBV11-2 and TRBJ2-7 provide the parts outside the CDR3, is EAGVAQSPRYKIIEKRQSVAFWCNPISGHATLYWYQQILGQGPKLLIQFQNNGVVDDSQLPKDRFSAERLKGVDSTLKIQPAKLEDSAVYLCVSSLSSGLDYEQYFGPGTRLTVT.

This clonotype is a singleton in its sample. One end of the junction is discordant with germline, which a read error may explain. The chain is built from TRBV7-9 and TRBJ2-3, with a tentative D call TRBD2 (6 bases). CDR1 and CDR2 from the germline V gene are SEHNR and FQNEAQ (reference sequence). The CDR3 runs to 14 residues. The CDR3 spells CANSTSREEDTQYF. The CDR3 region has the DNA TGTGCCAACAGCACTAGCAGGGAGGAGGATACGCAGTATTTT. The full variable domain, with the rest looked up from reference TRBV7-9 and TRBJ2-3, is DTGVSQNPRHKITKRGQNVTFRCDPISEHNRLYWYRQTLGQGPEFLTYFQNEAQLEKSRLLSDRFSAERPKGSFSTLEIQRTEQGDSAMYLCANSTSREEDTQYFGPGTRLTVL.

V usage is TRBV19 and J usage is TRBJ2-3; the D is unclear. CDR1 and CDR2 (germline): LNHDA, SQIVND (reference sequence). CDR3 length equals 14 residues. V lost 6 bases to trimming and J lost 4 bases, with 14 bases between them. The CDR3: CASRPQVGADTQYF. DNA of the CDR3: TGTGCCAGTAGACCTCAGGTGGGCGCAGATACGCAGTATTTT. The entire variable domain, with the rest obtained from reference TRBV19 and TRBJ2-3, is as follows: DGGITQSPKYLFRKEGQNVTLSCEQNLNHDAMYWYRQDPGQGLRLIYYSQIVNDFQKGDIAEGYSVSREKKESFPLTVTSAQKNPTAFYLCASRPQVGADTQYFGPGTRLTVL.

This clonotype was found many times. For the CDR3, the DNA is TGTGCCAGTGCCTCTGGTGGGGCCAACGTCCTGACTTTC. Translating gives CASASGGANVLTF. The chain joins TRBV10-3 to TRBJ2-6; D unresolved. The CDR3 totals 13 residues. Germline V gene lookup returns CDR1 ENHRY and CDR2 SYGVKD. V lost 10 bases and J 3 bases, leaving 10 bases between the germline ends.

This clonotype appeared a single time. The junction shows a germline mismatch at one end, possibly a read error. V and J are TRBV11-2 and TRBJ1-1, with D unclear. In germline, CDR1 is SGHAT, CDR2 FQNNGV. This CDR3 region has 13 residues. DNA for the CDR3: TGTGCCAGCAACTTAGAGACGGGCACTAAAGCTTTCTTT. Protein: CASNLETGTKAFF.

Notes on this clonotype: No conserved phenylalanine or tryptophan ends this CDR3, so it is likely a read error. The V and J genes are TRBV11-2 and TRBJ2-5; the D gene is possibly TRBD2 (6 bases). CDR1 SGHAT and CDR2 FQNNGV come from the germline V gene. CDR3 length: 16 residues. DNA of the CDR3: TGTGCCAGCGGCTTAGGGAGTAGCGGCCCGGGGGAGGCCCAGTACTTA. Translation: CASGLGSSGPGEAQYL.

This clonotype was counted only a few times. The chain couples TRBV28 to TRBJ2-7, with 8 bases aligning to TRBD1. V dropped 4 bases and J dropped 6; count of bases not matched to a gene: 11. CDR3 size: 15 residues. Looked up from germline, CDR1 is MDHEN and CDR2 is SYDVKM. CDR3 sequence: CASSSKPDRVGEQYF. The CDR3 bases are TGTGCCAGCAGTTCTAAGCCGGACAGGGTCGGCGAGCAGTACTTC.

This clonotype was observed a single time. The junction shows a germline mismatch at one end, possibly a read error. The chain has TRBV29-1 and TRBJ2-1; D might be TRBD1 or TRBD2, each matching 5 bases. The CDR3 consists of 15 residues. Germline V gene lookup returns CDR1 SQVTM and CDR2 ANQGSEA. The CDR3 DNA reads TGCAGCGCGGGGCCTCCTTCCAGCCCCTACAATGAGCAGTTTTTC. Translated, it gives CSAGPPSSPYNEQFF.

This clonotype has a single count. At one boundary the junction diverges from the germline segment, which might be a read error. The CDR3 region has the DNA TGTGCCAGCGGCCCCGAGAGCGGGAGCGCTAATGAGAAGTTCTTC. This translates into CASGPESGSANEKFF. V is TRBV11-2 and J is TRBJ2-1, with 8 bases lining up with TRBD2. The CDR3 runs to 15 residues. CDR1 and CDR2 (germline): SGHAT, FQNNGV.

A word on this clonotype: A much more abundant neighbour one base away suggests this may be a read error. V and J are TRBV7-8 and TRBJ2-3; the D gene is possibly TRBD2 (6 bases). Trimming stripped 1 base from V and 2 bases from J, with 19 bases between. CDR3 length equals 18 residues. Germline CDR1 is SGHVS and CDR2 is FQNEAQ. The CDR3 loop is CASSLGLGTPGDTDTQYF. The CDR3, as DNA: TGTGCCAGCAGCTTAGGCTTGGGGACTCCGGGGGACACAGATACGCAGTATTTT.

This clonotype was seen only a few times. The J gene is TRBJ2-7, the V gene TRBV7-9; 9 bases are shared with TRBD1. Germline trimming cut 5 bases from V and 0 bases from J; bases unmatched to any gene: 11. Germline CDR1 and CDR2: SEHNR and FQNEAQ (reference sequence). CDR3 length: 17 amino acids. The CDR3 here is CASSGGTGYRHSYEQYF. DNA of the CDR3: TGTGCCAGCAGCGGGGGGACAGGGTACCGACACTCCTACGAGCAGTACTTC.

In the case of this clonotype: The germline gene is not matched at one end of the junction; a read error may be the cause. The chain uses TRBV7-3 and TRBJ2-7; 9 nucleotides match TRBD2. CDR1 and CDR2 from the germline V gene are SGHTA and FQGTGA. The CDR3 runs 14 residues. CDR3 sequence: CASRLSGGSYEQCF. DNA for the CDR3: TGTGCCAGCAGACTTAGCGGGGGCTCCTACGAGCAGTGCTTC.

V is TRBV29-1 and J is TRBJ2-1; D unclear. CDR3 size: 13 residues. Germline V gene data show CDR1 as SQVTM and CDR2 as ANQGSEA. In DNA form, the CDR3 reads TGCAGTGTTAATGCTCAGAGGAGCAATGAGCAGTTCTTC. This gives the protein CSVNAQRSNEQFF.

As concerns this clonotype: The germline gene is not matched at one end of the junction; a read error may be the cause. This chain's CDR3 is CASSTFGGTYEQYF. CDR3 in DNA: TGTGCCAGCAGCACCTTCGGAGGCACCTACGAACAGTACTTC. V and J are TRBV11-1 and TRBJ2-7; a possible D gene is TRBD2 (5 bases). This CDR3 comprises 14 residues. Germline CDR1 is SGHAT and CDR2 is FQDESV (reference sequence).

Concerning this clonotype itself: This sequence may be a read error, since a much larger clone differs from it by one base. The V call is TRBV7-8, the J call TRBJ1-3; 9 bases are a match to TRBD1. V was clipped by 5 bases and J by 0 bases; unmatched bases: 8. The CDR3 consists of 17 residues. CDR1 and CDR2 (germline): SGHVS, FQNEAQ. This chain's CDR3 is CASSPTWTGVSGNTIYF. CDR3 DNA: TGTGCCAGCAGCCCCACCTGGACAGGGGTCTCTGGAAACACCATATATTTT.

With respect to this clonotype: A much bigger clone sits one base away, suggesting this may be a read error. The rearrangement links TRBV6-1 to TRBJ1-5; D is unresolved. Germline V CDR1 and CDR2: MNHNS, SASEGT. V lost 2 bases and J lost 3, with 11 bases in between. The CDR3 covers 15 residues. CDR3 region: CASSEYWGNNQPQHF. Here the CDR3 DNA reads TGTGCCAGCAGTGAATACTGGGGTAACAATCAGCCCCAGCATTTT.

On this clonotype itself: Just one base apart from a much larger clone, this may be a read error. CDR3 residues: CAISGTRGRDTQYF. CDR3 sequence (DNA): TGTGCCATCAGTGGCACTAGAGGGAGAGATACGCAGTATTTT. The chain combines TRBV10-3 with TRBJ2-3, with a possible D match to TRBD2 (5 bases). Germline assignment: CDR1 ENHRY and CDR2 SYGVKD. V was shortened by 4 bases and J by 5 bases, with 13 bases between the two germline ends. The length of the CDR3 is 14 residues.

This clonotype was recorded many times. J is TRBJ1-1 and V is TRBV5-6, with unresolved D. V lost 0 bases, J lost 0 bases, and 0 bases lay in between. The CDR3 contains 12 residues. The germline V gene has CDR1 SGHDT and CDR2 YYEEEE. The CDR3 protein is CASSLVNTEAFF. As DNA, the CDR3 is TGTGCCAGCAGCTTGGTGAACACTGAAGCTTTCTTT.

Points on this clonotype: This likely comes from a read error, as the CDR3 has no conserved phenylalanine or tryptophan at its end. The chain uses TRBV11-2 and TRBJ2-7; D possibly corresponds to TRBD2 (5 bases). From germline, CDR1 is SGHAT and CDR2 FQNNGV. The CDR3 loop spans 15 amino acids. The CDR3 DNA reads TGTGCCAGCCGCTTAGCGCGAGACGCAAGGTACGAGCAGTACATC. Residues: CASRLARDARYEQYI.

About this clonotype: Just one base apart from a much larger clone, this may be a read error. DNA of the CDR3: TGTGCCAGCAGTTTTGGGACAGGGGGCGGGCAGTACTTC. Translation gives CASSFGTGGGQYF. This chain joins TRBV28 and TRBJ2-7; 12 nucleotides agree with TRBD1. The CDR3 consists of 13 residues. Germline V CDR1 and CDR2: MDHEN, SYDVKM. The V segment lost 3 bases and the J segment 9 bases; nucleotides outside the gene matches: 3.

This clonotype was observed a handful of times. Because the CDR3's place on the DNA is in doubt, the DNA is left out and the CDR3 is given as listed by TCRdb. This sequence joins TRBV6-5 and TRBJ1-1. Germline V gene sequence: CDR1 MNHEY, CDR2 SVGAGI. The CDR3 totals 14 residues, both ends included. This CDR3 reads CASSYGCANTEAFF.

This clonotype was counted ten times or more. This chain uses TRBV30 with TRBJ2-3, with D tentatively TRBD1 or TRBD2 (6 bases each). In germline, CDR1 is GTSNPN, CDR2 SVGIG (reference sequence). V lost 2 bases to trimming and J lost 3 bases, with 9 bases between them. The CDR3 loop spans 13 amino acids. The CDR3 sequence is CAWSRGATDTQYF. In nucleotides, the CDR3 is TGTGCCTGGAGTAGGGGGGCAACAGATACGCAGTATTTT.

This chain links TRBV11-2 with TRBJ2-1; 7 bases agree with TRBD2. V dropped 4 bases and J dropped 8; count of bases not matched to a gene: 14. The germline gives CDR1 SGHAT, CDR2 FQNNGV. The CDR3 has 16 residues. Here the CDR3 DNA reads TGTGCCAGCAGCTGGGCTAGTGGGAGGGACGACTATGAGCAGTTCTTC. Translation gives CASSWASGRDDYEQFF.

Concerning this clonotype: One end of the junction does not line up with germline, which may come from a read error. This CDR3 reads CSFGSVGDTDAQYF. CDR3 in DNA: TGCAGCTTTGGGTCTGTGGGGGACACAGATGCGCAGTATTTT. This rearrangement joins TRBV29-1 to TRBJ2-3; tentative D call: TRBD1 (6 bases). The CDR3 is made up of 14 amino acids. Germline V gene data show CDR1 as SQVTM and CDR2 as ANQGSEA.

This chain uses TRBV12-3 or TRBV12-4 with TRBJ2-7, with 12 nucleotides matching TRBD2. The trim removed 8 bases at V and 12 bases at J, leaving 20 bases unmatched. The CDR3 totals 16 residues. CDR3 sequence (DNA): TGTGCCAGCGAGCCGGGACTAGCGGGCAGCTACTACGGGCTGTACTTC. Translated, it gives CASEPGLAGSYYGLYF.